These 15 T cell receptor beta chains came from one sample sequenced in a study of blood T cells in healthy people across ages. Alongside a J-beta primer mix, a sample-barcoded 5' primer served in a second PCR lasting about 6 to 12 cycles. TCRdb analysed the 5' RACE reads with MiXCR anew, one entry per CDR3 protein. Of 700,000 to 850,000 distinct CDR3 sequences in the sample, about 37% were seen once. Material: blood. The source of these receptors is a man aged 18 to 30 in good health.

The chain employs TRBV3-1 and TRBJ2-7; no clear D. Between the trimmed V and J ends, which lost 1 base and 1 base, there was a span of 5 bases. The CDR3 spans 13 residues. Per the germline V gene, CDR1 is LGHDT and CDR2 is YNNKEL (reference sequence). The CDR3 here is CASSQAWSYEQYF. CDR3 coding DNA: TGTGCCAGCAGCCAAGCCTGGTCCTACGAGCAGTACTTC.

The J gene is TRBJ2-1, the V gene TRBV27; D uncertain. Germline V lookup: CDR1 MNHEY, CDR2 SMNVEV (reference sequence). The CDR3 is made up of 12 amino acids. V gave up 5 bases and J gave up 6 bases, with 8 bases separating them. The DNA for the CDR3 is TGTGCCAGCAGTCCCCGGGCCAATGAGCAGTTCTTC. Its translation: CASSPRANEQFF.

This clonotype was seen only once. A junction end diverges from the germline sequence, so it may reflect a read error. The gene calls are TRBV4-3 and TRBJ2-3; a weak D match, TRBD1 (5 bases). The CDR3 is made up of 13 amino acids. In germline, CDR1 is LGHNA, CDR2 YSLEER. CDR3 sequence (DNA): TGCGCCAGCAGCCAAGGGGCCACAGGTACGCAGTATTTT. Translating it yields CASSQGATGTQYF.

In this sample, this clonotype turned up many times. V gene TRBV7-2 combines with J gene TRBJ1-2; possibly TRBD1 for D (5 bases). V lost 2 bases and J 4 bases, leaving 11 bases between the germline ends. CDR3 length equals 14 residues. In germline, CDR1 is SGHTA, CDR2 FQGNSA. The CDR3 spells CASSLTGLGYGYTF. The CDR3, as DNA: TGTGCCAGCAGCTTAACGGGGCTAGGCTATGGCTACACCTTC.

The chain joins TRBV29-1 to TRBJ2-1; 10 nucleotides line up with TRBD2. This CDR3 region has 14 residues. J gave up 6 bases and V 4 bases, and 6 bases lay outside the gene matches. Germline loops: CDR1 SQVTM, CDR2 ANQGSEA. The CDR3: CSVAASGGSNEQFF. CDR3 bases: TGCAGCGTTGCGGCTAGCGGGGGAAGCAATGAGCAGTTCTTC.

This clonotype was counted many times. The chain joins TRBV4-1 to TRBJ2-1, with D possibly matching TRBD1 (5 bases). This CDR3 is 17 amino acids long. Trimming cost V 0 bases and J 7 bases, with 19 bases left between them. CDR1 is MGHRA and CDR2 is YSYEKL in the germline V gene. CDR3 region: CASSQEGLGDSRNEQFF. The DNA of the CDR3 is TGCGCCAGCAGCCAAGAAGGTTTGGGCGACAGTAGAAATGAGCAGTTCTTC.

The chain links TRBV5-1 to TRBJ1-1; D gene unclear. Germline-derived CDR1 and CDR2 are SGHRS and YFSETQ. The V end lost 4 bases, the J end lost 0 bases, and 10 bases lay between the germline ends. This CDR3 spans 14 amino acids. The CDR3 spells CASSESTLNTEAFF. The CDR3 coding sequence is TGCGCCAGCAGCGAAAGCACCCTGAACACTGAAGCTTTCTTT.

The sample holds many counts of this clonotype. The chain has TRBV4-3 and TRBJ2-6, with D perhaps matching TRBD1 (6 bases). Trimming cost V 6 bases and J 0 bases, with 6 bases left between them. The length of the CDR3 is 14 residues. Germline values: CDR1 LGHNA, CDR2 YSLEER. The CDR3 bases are TGCGCCAGCAGGGACAGCTCTGGGGCCAACGTCCTGACTTTC. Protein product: CASRDSSGANVLTF.

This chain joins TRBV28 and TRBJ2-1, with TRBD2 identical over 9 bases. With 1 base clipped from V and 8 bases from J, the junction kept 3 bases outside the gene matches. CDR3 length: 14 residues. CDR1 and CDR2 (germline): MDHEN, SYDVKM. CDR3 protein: CASSLFQREDEQFF. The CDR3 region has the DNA TGTGCCAGCAGTTTATTCCAGCGGGAGGATGAGCAGTTCTTC.

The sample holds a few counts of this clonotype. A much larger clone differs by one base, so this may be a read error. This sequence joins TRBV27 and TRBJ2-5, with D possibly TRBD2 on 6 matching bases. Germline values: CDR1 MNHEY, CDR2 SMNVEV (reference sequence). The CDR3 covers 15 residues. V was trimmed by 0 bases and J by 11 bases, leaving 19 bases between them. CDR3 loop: CASSLSWVARGEQYF. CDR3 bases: TGTGCCAGCAGTTTATCGTGGGTAGCGCGGGGTGAGCAGTACTTC.

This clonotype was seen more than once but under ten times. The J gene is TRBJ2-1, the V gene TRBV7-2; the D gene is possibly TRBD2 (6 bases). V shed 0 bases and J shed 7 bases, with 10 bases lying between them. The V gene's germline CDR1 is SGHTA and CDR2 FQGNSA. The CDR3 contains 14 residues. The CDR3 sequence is CASSLAGDSNEQFF. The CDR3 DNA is TGTGCCAGCAGCTTAGCCGGGGACTCGAATGAGCAGTTCTTC.

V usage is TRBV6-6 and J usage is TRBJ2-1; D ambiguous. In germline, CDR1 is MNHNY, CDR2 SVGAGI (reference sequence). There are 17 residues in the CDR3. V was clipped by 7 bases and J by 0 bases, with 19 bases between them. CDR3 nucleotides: TGTGCCAGCACTAGAGCTGCCTCCATGAGCTCCTACAATGAGCAGTTCTTC. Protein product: CASTRAASMSSYNEQFF.

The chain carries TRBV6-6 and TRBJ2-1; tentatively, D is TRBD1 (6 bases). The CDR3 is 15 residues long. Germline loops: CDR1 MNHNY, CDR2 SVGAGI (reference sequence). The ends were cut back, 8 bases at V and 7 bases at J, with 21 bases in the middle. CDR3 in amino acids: CASEKVGAIGNEQFF. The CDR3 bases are TGTGCCAGCGAGAAAGTGGGGGCCATTGGAAATGAGCAGTTCTTC.

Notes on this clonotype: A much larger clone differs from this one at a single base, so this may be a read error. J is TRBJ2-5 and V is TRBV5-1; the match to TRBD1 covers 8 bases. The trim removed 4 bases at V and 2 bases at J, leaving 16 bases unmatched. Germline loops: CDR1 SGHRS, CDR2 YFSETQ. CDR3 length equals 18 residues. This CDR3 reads CASSKTGTGSSLQETQYF. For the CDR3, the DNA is TGCGCCAGCAGCAAAACCGGGACAGGAAGTTCCCTTCAAGAGACCCAGTACTTC. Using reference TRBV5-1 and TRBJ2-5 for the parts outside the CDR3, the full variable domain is KAGVTQTPRYLIKTRGQQVTLSCSPISGHRSVSWYQQTPGQGLQFLFEYFSETQRNKGNFPGRFSGRQFSNSRSEMNVSTLELGDSALYLCASSKTGTGSSLQETQYFGPGTRLLVL.

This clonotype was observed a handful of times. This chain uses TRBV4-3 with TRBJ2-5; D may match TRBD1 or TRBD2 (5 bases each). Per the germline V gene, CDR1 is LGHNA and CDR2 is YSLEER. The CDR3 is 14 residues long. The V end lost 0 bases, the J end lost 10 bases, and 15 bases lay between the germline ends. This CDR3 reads CASSQDVRDRIQYF. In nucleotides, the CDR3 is TGCGCCAGCAGCCAAGACGTCCGGGACCGTATCCAGTACTTC.